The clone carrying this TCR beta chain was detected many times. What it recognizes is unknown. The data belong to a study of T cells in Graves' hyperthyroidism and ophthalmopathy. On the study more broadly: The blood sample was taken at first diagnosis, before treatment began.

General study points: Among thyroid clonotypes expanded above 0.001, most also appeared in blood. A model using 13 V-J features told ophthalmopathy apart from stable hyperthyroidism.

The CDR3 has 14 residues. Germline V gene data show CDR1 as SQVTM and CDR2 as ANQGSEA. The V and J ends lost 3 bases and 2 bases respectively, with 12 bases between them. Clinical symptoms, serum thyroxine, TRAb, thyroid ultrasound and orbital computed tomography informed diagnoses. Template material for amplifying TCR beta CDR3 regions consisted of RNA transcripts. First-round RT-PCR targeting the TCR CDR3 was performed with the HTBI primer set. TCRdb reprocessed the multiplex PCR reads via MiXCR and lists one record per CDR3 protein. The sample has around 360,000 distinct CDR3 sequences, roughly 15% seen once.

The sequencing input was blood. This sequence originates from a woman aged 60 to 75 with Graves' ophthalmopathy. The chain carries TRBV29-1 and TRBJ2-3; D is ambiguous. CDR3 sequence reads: CSVDVAVSTDTQYF. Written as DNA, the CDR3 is TGCAGCGTTGATGTCGCGGTTTCCACAGATACGCAGTATTTT.